The T cell receptor beta chain described here comes from a study of blood T cell repertoires in COVID-19. In the study overall: Material from acute and convalescent COVID-19 was sourced from the United States, Italy and Spain. The cDNA or gDNA used as material had been derived from T cells, B-cell-depleted T cells, or PBMCs.

Trimming stripped 5 bases from V and 2 bases from J, with 9 bases between. Germline CDR1 and CDR2: MNHEY and SVGEGT. The CDR3 has 13 amino acids. TCRdb's table, derived via immunoSEQ multiplex PCR, lists solely in-frame clones and lacks some. The sample lists about 92,000 clones, roughly 85% occurring once. Seattle cases were enrolled at active infection and followed longitudinally. The gene calls are TRBV6-2 or TRBV6-3 and TRBJ1-2, with D possibly being TRBD1 (5 bases). This TCR derives from a woman aged 60-75 years with COVID-19, enrolled during active disease. The source material was peripheral blood. CDR3 bases: TGTGCCAGCAGTGCCGACAGAAACTATGGCTACACCTTC. Its translation: CASSADRNYGYTF.